This TCR beta chain came from a study of control samples from healthy donors and cancer patients. Sequencing was performed with immunoSEQ multiplex PCR; in TCRdb, only in-frame clones are kept and a portion is missing. The repertoire has 70,000 or so clones, 75% to 90% of them found once; the top ten carry under 30%. The CDR3 is 15 residues long. The V end lost 0 bases, the J end lost 0 bases, and 8 bases lay between the germline ends. CDR1 and CDR2 from the germline V gene are SGDLS and YYNGEE. This sequence was found in a man aged 45-65 years in good health. The sequencing sample was made of blood. The rearrangement links TRBV9 to TRBJ2-3; a weak D match, TRBD2 (5 bases). Here the CDR3 reads CASSVEIASTDTQYF. As DNA, the CDR3 is TGTGCCAGCAGCGTAGAAATAGCGAGCACAGATACGCAGTATTTT.